This T cell receptor beta chain was retrieved from a study of T-cell reconstitution after alpha-beta-depleted transplantation in children (dated by TCRdb to 2016 to 2018). Regarding the study in general: Using TCR repertoire profiling, the study quantitatively followed how T-cell immune reconstitution unfolded in children after TCRalphabeta/CD19-depleted allogeneic hematopoietic cell transplantation.

The method behind the library was PCR. The reads were generated on an Illumina HiSeq 2500. Molecular barcoding was employed in the preparation of TCR libraries, with unique molecular identifiers being used to normalize TCRbeta repertoire quantification. Using fastp at Q25 and MiXCR, TCRdb reprocessed the public reads and kept productive beta chains. One record per CDR3 amino acid sequence lists the most common genes and DNA. This sample holds around 480,000 distinct CDR3 sequences; about 31% were observed only once. 2% to 3% of the sample is in the top ten clones. Of note for this clonotype: The antigen it recognizes is unknown. No base quality values were provided; no much bigger clone lies one nucleotide off.

This material consisted of PBMCs from the stem cell graft donor, taken from the stem cell graft. The source is a human donor who donated a stem cell graft to a child with aplastic anemia.

The nucleotide sequence is TGTGCCTGGAGTGGGGGGGGTCTAGCGGGAGGGTTAAATGAGCAGTTCTTC. Translated, this is CAWSGGGLAGGLNEQFF. In this chain, TRBV30 is recombined with TRBJ2-1, with 12 central nucleotides matching TRBD2. The germline V gene (reference sequence) yields GTSNPN for CDR1 and SVGIG for CDR2. Taken from cysteine to phenylalanine, the CDR3 has 17 residues. The entry retains the CDR3 DNA only, 51 bases that are in frame from base 1. For this chain, trimming is 1 base at the V end and 7 bases at the J end, and the number of junction bases without a gene match is 11. When the CDR3 is completed using the reference TRBV30 and TRBJ2-1 genes on either side, the full variable domain is SQTIHQWPATLVQPVGSPLSLECTVEGTSNPNLYWYRQAAGRGLQLLFYSVGIGQISSEVPQNLSASRPQDRQFILSSKKLLLSDSGFYLCAWSGGGLAGGLNEQFFGPGTRLTVL.